This T cell receptor beta chain was sequenced in a study of PD-1 blockade in classical Hodgkin lymphoma. General observations from the study: Exclusion removed patients who began nivolumab under 1 year after ASCT. Those achieving complete response showed baseline diversity like newly diagnosed patients.

This clone was observed a handful of times. What it binds is unknown. At one of its ends the junction is not consistent with the germline gene, which may arise from a read error. Sequencing used immunoSEQ multiplex PCR; TCRdb keeps in-frame clones, though not all of them. The sample lists some 21,000 clones, around 68% occurring once. Germline V gene lookup returns CDR1 SEHNR and CDR2 FQNEAQ (reference sequence). The CDR3 is made up of 10 amino acids. Each patient relapsed following autologous stem cell transplantation, and prior brentuximab vedotin exposure differed. The study recorded best responses of complete response, partial response or progressive disease.

This TCR derives from a human donor with classical Hodgkin lymphoma. The genes are TRBV7-9 and TRBJ2-1; weak D call: TRBD1 (6 bases). The material sequenced was peripheral blood mononuclear cells (PBMCs), taken at baseline. The CDR3 region has the DNA TGTGCCAGCAGCTTAGGGGGGCTAGTCTTC. The encoded protein is CASSLGGLVF.